What follows describes a single TCR beta chain. Looked up from germline, CDR1 is GTSNPN and CDR2 is SVGIG (reference sequence). V gave up 0 bases and J gave up 8 bases, with 7 bases separating them. The CDR3 length is 11 residues. These data originate in a study of siplizumab effects on memory and regulatory T cells. Assay used: immunoSEQ multiplex PCR; TCRdb lists only in-frame clones, some missing. Of roughly 64,000 clones in the sample, around 96% were seen once. Material: naive CD8+ T cells sorted from blood. The chain is built from TRBV30 and TRBJ1-1, with D unresolved. The TCR comes from a human donor in good health. The DNA of the CDR3 is TGTGCCTGGAGTGTACCGGGCGAAGCTTTCTTT. This translates into CAWSVPGEAFF.